These 3 T cell receptor beta chains were sequenced from one sample in a study of T cell repertoires in cytomegalovirus infection (dated by TCRdb to about 2019). The run used an Illumina HiSeq 1500. TCRdb itself trimmed the public reads at Q25 with fastp, ran MiXCR and retained productive beta chains. Rows are unified per CDR3 protein, each entry keeping the most common DNA and genes. The sample has about 190,000 distinct CDR3 sequences on record, 28% of them singletons. The top ten constitute under 35% of the sample. Source material: PBMCs. Receptors originate from a human donor in good health (CMV status not recorded). Some clones in this sample may be carry-over from other donors' samples.

V gene TRBV5-5 combines with J gene TRBJ2-2; D may match TRBD1 or TRBD2 (5 bases each). With 1 base removed from V and 3 bases from J, the gap between germline ends came to 16 bases. Germline-derived CDR1 and CDR2 are SGHKS and YYEKEE (reference sequence). This CDR3 region has 17 residues. This CDR3 is CASSLSSGRSDTGELFF. As DNA, the CDR3 is TGTGCCAGCAGCTTGTCATCGGGACGGTCCGACACCGGGGAGCTGTTTTTT.

This clonotype was seen a few times. The chain combines TRBV19 with TRBJ2-2; D is perhaps TRBD2 (7 bases). Per the germline V gene, CDR1 is LNHDA and CDR2 is SQIVND (reference sequence). The CDR3 is 16 residues long. V gave up 7 bases and J gave up 4 bases, with 19 bases separating them. The CDR3 DNA is TGTGCCAGTACCCCGGCGGGGGCTACGGGCACCGGGGAGCTGTTTTTT. This codes for CASTPAGATGTGELFF.

The rearrangement links TRBV19 to TRBJ2-1; 8 bases align to TRBD1. From germline, CDR1 is LNHDA and CDR2 SQIVND (reference sequence). The trim removed 5 bases at V and 12 bases at J, leaving 6 bases unmatched. This CDR3 region has 12 residues. CDR3 in amino acids: CASSPQGAGQFF. The CDR3 region has the DNA TGTGCCAGTAGTCCTCAGGGGGCAGGGCAGTTCTTC.